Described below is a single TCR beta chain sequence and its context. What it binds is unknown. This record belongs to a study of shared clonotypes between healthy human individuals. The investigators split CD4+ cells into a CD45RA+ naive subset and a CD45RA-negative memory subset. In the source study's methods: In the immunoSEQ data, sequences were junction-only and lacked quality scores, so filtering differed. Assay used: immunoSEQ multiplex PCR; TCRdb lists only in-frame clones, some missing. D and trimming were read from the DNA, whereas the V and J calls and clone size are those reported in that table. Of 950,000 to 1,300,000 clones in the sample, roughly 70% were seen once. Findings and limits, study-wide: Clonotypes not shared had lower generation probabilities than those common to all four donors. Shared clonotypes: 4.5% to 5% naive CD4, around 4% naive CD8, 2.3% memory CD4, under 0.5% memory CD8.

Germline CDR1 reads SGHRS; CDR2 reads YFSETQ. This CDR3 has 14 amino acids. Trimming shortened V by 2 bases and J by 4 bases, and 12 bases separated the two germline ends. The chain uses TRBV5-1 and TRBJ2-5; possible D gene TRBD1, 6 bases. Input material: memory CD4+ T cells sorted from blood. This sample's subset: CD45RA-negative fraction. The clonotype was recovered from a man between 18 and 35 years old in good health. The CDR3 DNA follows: TGCGCCAGCAGCTTAGGACAGTTCCTAGAGACCCAGTACTTC. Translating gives CASSLGQFLETQYF.